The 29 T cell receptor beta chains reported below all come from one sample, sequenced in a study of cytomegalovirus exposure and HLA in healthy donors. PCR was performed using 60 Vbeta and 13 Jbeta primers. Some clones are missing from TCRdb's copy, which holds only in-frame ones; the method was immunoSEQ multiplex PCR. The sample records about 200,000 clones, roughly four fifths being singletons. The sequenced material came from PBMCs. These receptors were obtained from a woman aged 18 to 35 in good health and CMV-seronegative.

The CDR3 DNA is TGTGCCACCCCGAATTGGCCCTACAATGAGCAGTTCTTC. Protein sequence: CATPNWPYNEQFF. V usage is TRBV6-5 and J usage is TRBJ2-1; D remains ambiguous. Trimming pared 10 bases from V and 2 bases from J, leaving 12 bases between. Germline V gives CDR1 MNHEY, CDR2 SVGAGI. The CDR3 consists of 13 residues.

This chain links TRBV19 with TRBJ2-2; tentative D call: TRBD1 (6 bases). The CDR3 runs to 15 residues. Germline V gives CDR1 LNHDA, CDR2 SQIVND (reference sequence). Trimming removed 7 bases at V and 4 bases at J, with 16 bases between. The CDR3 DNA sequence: TGTGCCAGTAATCTACAGGGCGGCGGCACCGGGGAGCTGTTTTTT. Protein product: CASNLQGGGTGELFF.

DNA of the CDR3: TGTGCCAGCAGTTTCATATCGAGCTCCTACGAGCAGTACTTC. This codes for CASSFISSSYEQYF. This chain uses TRBV27 with TRBJ2-7; D is unclear. With 3 bases removed from V and 0 bases from J, the gap between germline ends came to 9 bases. CDR1 is MNHEY and CDR2 is SMNVEV in the germline V gene (reference sequence). The length of the CDR3 is 14 residues.

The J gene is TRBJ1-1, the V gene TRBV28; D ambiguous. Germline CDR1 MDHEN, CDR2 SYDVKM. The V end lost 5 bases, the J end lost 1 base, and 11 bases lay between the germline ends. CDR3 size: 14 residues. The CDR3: CASSTPNKNTEAFF. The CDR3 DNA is TGTGCCAGCAGTACCCCAAACAAGAACACTGAAGCTTTCTTT.

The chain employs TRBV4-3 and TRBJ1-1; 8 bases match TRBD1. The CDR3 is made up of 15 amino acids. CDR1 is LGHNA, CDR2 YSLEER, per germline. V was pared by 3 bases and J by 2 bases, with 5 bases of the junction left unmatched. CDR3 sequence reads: CASSHNRGVNTEAFF. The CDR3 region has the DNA TGCGCCAGCAGCCACAACAGGGGGGTTAACACTGAAGCTTTCTTT.

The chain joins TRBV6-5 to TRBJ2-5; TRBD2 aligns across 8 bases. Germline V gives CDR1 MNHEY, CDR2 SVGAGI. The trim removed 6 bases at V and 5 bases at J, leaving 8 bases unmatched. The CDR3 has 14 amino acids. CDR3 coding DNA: TGTGCCAGCAGGCCAGCGGGAGTAGCGGAGACCCAGTACTTC. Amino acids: CASRPAGVAETQYF.

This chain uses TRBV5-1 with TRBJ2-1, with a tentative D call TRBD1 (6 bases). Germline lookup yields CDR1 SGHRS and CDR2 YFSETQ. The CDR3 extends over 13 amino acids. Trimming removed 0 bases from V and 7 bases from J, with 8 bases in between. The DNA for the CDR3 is TGCGCCAGCAGCTTGGAAACAGGGAATGAGCAGTTCTTC. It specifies CASSLETGNEQFF. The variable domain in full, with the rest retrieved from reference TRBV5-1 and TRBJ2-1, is KAGVTQTPRYLIKTRGQQVTLSCSPISGHRSVSWYQQTPGQGLQFLFEYFSETQRNKGNFPGRFSGRQFSNSRSEMNVSTLELGDSALYLCASSLETGNEQFFGPGTRLTVL.

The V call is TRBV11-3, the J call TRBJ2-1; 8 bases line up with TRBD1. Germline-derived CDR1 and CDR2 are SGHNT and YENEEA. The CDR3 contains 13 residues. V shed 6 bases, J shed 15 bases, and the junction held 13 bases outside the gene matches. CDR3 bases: TGTGCCAGCAGTGATCGGACAGGGAGAGTAACGTTCTTC. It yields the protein CASSDRTGRVTFF.

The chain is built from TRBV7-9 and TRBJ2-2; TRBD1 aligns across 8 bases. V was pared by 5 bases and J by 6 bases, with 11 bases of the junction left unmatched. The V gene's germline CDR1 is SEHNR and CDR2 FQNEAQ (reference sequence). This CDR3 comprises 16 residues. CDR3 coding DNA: TGTGCCAGCAGCGCCCAGGGGGCGAAACAATCCGGGGAGCTGTTTTTT. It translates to CASSAQGAKQSGELFF.

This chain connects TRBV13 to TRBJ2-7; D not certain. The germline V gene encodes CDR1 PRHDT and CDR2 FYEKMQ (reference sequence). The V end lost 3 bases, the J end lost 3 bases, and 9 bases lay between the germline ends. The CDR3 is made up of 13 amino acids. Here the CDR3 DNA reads TGTGCCAGCAGCTTGAAAAGTAGCTACGAGCAGTACGTC. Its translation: CASSLKSSYEQYV.

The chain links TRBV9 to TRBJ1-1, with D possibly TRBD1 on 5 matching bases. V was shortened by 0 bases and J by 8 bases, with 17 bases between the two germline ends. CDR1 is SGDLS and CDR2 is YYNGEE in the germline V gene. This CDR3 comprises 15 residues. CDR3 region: CASSVASSGLREAFF. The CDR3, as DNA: TGTGCCAGCAGCGTAGCTTCCTCAGGGTTGCGAGAAGCTTTCTTT.

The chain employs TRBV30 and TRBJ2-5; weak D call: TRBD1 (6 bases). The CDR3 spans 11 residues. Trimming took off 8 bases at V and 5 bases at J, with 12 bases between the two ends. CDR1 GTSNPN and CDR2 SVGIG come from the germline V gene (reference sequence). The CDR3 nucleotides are TGTGCCCAACAGGGCGTCGAGACCCAGTACTTC. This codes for CAQQGVETQYF.

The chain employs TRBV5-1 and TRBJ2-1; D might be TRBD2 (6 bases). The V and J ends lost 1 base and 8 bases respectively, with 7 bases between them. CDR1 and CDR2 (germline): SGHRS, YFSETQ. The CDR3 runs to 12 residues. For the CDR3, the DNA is TGCGCCAGCAGCTTGTGGGGGGATGAGCAGTTCTTC. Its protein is CASSLWGDEQFF.

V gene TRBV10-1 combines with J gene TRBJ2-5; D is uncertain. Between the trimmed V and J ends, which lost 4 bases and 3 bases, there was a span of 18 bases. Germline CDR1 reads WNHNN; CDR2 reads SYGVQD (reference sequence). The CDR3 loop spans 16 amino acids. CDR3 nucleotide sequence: TGCGCCAGCAGTGCATCCGAGACATCTTATGAAGAGACCCAGTACTTC. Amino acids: CASSASETSYEETQYF.

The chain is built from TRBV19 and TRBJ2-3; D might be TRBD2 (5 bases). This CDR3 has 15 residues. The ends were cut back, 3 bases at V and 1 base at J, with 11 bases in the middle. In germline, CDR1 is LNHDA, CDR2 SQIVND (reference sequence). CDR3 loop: CASSIPAAGTDTQYF. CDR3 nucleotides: TGTGCCAGTAGTATCCCGGCAGCGGGCACAGATACGCAGTATTTT.

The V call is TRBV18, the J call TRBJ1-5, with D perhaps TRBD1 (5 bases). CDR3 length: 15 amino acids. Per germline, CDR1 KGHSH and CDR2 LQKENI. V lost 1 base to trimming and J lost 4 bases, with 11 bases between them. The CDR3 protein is CASSPQKGRNQPQHF. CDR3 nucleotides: TGTGCCAGCTCACCACAAAAGGGGCGGAATCAGCCCCAGCATTTT.

The CDR3 protein is CASSPGQTINQPQHF. CDR3 DNA sequence: TGTGCCAGCAGTCCGGGACAGACTATCAATCAGCCCCAGCATTTT. The chain recombines TRBV27 with TRBJ1-5; 7 nucleotides agree with TRBD1. The CDR3 covers 15 residues. The ends lost 5 bases at V and 3 bases at J; junction bases unmatched: 7. Looked up from germline, CDR1 is MNHEY and CDR2 is SMNVEV (reference sequence).

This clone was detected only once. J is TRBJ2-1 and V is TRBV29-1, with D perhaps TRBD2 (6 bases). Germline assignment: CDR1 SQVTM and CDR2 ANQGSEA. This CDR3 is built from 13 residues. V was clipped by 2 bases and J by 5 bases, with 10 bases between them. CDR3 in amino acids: CSVEPSANNEQFF. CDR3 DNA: TGCAGCGTTGAACCTAGCGCTAACAATGAGCAGTTCTTC.

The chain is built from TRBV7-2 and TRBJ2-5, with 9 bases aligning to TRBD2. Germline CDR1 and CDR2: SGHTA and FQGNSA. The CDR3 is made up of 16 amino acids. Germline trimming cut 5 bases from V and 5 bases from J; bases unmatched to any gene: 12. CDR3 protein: CASSRMSTAGGETQYF. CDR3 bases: TGTGCCAGCAGCCGCATGTCGACCGCGGGAGGGGAGACCCAGTACTTC.

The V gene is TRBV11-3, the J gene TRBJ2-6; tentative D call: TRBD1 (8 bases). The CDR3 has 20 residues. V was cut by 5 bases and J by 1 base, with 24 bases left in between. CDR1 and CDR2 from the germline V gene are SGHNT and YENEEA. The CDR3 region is CASSPRTGRGGRSGANVLTF. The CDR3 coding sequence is TGTGCCAGCAGCCCCCGGACAGGGAGGGGGGGGAGGTCTGGGGCCAACGTCCTGACTTTC.

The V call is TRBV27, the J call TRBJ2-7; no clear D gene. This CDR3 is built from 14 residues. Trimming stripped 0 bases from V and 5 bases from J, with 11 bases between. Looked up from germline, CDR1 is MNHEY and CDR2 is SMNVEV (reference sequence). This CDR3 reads CASSLSGRSHEQYF. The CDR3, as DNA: TGTGCCAGCAGTTTATCCGGAAGGAGCCACGAGCAGTACTTC.

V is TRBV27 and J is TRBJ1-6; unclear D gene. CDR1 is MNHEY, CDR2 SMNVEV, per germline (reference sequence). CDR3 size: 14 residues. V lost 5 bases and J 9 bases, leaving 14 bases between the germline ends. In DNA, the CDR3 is TGTGCCAGCAGTCCCCGGGAAAAGGGTTCACCCCTCCACTTT. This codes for CASSPREKGSPLHF.

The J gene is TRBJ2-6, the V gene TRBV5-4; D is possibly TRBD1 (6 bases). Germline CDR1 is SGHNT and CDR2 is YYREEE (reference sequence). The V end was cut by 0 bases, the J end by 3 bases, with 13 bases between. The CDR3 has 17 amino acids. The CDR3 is CASSLAGGGYGANVLTF. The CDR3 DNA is TGTGCCAGCAGCTTGGCTGGGGGCGGTTATGGGGCCAACGTCCTGACTTTC.

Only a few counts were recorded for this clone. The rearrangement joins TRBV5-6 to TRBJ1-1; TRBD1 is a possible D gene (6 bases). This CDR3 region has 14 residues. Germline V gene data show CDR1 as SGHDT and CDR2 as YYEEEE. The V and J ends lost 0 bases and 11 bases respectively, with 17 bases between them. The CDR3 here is CASSLVSGQIGAFF. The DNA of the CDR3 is TGTGCCAGCAGCTTGGTATCGGGACAAATTGGGGCTTTCTTT.

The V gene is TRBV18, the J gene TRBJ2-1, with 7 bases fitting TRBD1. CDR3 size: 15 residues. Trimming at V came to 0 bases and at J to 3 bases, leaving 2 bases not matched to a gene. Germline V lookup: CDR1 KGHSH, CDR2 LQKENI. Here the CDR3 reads CASSPPGGLYNEQFF. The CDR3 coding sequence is TGTGCCAGCTCACCACCAGGGGGCCTCTACAATGAGCAGTTCTTC.

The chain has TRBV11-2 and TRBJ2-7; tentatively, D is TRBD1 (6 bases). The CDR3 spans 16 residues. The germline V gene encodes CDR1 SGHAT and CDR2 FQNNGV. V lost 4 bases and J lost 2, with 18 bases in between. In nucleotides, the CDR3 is TGTGCCAGCAGCTCCCCTCAGGGGAAAGCCCCCTACGAGCAGTACTTC. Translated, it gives CASSSPQGKAPYEQYF. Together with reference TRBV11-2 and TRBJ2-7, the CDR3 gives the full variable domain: EAGVAQSPRYKIIEKRQSVAFWCNPISGHATLYWYQQILGQGPKLLIQFQNNGVVDDSQLPKDRFSAERLKGVDSTLKIQPAKLEDSAVYLCASSSPQGKAPYEQYFGPGTRLTVT.

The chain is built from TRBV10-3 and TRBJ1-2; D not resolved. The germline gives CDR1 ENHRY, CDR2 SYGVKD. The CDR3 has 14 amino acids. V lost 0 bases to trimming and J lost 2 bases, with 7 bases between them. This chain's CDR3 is CAISESTRNYGYTF. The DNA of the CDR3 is TGTGCCATCAGTGAGTCGACTCGGAACTATGGCTACACCTTC.

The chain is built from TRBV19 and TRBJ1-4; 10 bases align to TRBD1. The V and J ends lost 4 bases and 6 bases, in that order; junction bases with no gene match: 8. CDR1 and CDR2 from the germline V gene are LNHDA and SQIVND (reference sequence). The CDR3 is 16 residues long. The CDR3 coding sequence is TGTGCCAGTAGTACCATCGACAGGGGGCTTGATGAAAAACTGTTTTTT. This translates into CASSTIDRGLDEKLFF.

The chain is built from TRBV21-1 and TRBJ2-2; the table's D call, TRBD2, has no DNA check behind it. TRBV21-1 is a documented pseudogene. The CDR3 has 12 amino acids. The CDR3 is CASSLDPGELFF. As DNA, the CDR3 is TGTGCCAGCAGCCTAGACCCCGGGGAGCTGTTTTTT.